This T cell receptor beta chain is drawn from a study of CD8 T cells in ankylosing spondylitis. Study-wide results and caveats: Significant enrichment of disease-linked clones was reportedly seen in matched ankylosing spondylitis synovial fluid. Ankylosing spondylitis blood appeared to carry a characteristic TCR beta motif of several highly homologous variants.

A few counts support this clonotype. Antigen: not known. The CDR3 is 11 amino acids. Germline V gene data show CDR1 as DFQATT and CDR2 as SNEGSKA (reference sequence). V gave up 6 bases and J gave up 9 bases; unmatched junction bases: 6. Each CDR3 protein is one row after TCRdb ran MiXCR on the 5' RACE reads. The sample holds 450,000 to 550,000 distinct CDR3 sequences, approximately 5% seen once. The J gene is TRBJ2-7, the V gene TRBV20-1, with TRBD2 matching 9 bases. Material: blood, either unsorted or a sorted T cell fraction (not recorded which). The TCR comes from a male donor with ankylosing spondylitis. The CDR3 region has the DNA TGCAGTGCGCCGACTAGCGGTTCGCAGTACTTC. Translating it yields CSAPTSGSQYF.